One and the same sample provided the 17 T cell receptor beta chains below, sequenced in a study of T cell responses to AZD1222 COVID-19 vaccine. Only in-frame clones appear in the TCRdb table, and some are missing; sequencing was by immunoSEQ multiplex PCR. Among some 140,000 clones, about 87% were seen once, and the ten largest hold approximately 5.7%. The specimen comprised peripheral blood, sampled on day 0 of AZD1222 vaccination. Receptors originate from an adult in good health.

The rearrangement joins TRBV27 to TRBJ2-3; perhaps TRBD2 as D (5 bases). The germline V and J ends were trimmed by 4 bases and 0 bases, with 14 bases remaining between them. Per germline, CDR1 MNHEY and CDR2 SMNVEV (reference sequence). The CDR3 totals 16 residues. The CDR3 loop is CASSSLGLTSTDTQYF. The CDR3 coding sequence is TGTGCCAGCAGTTCGCTCGGACTGACAAGCACAGATACGCAGTATTTT.

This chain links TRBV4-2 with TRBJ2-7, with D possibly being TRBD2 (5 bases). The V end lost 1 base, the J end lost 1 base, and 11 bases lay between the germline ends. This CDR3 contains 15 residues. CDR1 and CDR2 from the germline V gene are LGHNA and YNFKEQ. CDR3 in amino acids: CASSQVASGSYEQYF. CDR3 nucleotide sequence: TGTGCCAGCAGCCAAGTTGCCAGCGGATCCTACGAGCAGTACTTC.

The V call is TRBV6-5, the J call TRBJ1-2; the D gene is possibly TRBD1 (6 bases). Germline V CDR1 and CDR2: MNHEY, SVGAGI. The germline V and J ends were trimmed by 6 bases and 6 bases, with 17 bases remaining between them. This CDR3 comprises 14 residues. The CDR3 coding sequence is TGTGCCAGCAGATTTTCCGGGACAACCAATGGCTACACCTTC. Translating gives CASRFSGTTNGYTF.

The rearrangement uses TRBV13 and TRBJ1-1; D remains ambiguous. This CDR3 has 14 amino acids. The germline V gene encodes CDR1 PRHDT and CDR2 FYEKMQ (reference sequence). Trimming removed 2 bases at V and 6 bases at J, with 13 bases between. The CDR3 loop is CASSLYASVAEAFF. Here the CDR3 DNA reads TGTGCCAGCAGCTTATATGCCTCCGTGGCTGAAGCTTTCTTT.

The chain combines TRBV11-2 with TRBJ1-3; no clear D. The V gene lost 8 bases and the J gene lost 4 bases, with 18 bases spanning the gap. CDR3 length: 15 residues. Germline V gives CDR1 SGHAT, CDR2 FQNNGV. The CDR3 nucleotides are TGTGCCAGCGCCCTCAAGTGGGGAGGAGGAAACACCATATATTTT. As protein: CASALKWGGGNTIYF.

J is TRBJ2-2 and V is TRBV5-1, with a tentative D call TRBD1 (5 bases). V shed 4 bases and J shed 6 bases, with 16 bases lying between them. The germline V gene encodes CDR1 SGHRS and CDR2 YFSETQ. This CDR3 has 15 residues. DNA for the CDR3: TGCGCCAGCAGCCGTGCGCTCAGGGAACCCGGGGAGCTGTTTTTT. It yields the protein CASSRALREPGELFF.

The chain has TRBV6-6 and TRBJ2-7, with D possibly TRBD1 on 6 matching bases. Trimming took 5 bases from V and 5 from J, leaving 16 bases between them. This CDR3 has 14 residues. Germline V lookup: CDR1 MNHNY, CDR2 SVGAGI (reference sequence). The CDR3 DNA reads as TGTGCCAGCAGTACCAGGGGCGGTAGGAACGAGCAGTACTTC. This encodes CASSTRGGRNEQYF.

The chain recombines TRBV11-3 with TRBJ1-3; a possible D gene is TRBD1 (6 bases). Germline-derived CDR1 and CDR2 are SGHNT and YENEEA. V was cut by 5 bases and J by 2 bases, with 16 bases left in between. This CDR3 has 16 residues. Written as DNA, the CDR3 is TGTGCCAGCAGCCCACTCGGGGGCAGTACTGGAAACACCATATATTTT. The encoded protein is CASSPLGGSTGNTIYF.

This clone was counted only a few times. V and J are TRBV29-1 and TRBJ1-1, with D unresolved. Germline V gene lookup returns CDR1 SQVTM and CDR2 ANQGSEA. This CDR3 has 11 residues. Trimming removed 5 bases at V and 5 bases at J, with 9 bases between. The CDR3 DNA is TGCAGCGTTTCCGACGGAACTGAAGCTTTCTTT. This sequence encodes CSVSDGTEAFF.

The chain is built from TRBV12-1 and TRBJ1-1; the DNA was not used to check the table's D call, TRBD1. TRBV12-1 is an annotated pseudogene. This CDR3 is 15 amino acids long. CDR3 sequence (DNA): TGTGCCAGCAGCGCGGGACAGCGAATGAACACTGAAGCTTTCTTT. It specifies CASSAGQRMNTEAFF.

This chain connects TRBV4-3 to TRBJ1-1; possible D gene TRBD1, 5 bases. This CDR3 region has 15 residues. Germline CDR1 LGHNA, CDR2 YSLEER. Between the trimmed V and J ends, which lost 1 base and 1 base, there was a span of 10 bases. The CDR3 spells CASSQAAGGNTEAFF. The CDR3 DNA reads TGCGCCAGCAGCCAAGCGGCGGGGGGGAACACTGAAGCTTTCTTT.

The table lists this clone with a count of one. The CDR3 loop reads CASSADSPYGYTF. CDR3 in DNA: TGTGCCAGCAGTGCCGACAGTCCCTATGGCTACACCTTC. This chain connects TRBV28 to TRBJ1-2, with D possibly being TRBD1 (5 bases). The CDR3 is 13 amino acids. The V gene lost 5 bases and the J gene lost 4 bases, with 11 bases spanning the gap. Germline loops: CDR1 MDHEN, CDR2 SYDVKM.

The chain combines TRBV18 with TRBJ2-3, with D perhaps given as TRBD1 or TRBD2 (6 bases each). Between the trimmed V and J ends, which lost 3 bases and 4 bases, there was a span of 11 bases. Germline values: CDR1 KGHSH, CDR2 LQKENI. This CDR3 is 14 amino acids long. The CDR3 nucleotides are TGTGCCAGCTCACCCGGGGGCGGGGCAGATACGCAGTATTTT. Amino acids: CASSPGGGADTQYF.

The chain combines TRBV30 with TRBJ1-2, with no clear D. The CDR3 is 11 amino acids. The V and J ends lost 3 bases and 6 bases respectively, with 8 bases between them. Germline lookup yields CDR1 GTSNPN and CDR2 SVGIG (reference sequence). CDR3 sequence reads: CAWSPLDGYTF. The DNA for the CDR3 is TGTGCCTGGAGCCCTTTGGATGGCTACACCTTC. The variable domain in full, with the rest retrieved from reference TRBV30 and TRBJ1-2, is SQTIHQWPATLVQPVGSPLSLECTVEGTSNPNLYWYRQAAGRGLQLLFYSVGIGQISSEVPQNLSASRPQDRQFILSSKKLLLSDSGFYLCAWSPLDGYTFGSGTRLTVV.

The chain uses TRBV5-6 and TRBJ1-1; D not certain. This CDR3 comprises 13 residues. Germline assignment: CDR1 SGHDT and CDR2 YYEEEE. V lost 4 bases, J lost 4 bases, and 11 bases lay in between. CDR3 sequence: CASSPIGSTEAFF. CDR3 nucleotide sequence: TGTGCCAGCAGCCCCATCGGGAGCACTGAAGCTTTCTTT. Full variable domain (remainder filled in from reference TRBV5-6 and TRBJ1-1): DAGVTQSPTHLIKTRGQQVTLRCSPKSGHDTVSWYQQALGQGPQFIFQYYEEEERQRGNFPDRFSGHQFPNYSSELNVNALLLGDSALYLCASSPIGSTEAFFGQGTRLTVV.

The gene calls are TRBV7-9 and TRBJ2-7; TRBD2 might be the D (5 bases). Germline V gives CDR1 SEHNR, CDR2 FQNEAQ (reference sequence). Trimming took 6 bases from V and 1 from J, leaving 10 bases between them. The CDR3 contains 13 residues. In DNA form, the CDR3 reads TGTGCCAGCAGGGCCGGAGGATCCTACGAGCAGTACTTC. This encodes CASRAGGSYEQYF.

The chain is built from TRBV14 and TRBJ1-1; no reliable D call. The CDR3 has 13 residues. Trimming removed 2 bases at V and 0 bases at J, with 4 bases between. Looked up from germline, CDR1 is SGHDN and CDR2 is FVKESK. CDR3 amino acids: CASSQLLNTEAFF. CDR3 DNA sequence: TGTGCCAGCAGCCAACTATTGAACACTGAAGCTTTCTTT.